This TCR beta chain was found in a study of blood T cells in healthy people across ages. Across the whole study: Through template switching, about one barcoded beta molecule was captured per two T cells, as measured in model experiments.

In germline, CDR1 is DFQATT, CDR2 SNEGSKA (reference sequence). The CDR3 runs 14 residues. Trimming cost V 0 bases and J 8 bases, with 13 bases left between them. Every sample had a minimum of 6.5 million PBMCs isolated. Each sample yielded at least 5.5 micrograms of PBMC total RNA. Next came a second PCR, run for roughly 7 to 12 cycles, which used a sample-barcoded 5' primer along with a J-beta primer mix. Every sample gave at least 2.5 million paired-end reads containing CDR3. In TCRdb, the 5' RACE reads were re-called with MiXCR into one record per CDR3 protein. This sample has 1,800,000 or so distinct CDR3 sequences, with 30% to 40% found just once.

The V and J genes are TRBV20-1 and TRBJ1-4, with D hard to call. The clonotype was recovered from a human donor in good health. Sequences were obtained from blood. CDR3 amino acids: CSARDLLGAEKLFF. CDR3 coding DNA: TGCAGTGCTAGAGATTTGCTTGGAGCAGAAAAACTGTTTTTT.